What follows are 9 T cell receptor beta chains derived from one specimen sequenced in a study of blood T cell repertoires in COVID-19. TCRdb's table, derived via immunoSEQ multiplex PCR, lists solely in-frame clones and lacks some. The sample shows 250,000 to 300,000 clones, 75% to 90% of them seen only once. The sequenced sample was peripheral blood. These receptors all come from a man aged 60-69 years who had recovered from COVID-19.

This clone was seen only once. The J gene is TRBJ2-1, the V gene TRBV5-1, with 8 nucleotides matching TRBD2. The CDR3 is made up of 17 amino acids. The V gene's germline CDR1 is SGHRS and CDR2 YFSETQ. Losses at the gene ends were 6 bases for V and 7 bases for J; bases not matched to a gene: 18. CDR3 nucleotides: TGCGCCAGCACCCCCGGGCGGGGGGCACGGATGGATAATGAGCAGTTCTTC. It yields the protein CASTPGRGARMDNEQFF.

The chain combines TRBV9 with TRBJ1-5; TRBD1 is a possible D gene (6 bases). CDR3 length equals 14 residues. In germline, CDR1 is SGDLS, CDR2 YYNGEE. Deletions cut 4 bases from V and 3 bases from J, with 11 bases between. CDR3 loop: CASSMTGNNQPQHF. CDR3 nucleotide sequence: TGTGCCAGCAGCATGACAGGAAACAATCAGCCCCAGCATTTT.

In its sample, this clone was seen a few times. The chain joins TRBV27 to TRBJ1-6, with D possibly matching TRBD1 (5 bases). CDR3 size: 16 residues. Per the germline V gene, CDR1 is MNHEY and CDR2 is SMNVEV (reference sequence). V gave up 8 bases and J gave up 7 bases, with 21 bases separating them. CDR3 residues: CASREEVPRGNSPLHF. In DNA form, the CDR3 reads TGTGCCAGCCGAGAGGAGGTACCTCGGGGGAATTCACCCCTCCACTTT.

The V call is TRBV10-3, the J call TRBJ1-5; D possibly corresponds to TRBD1 (6 bases). V dropped 0 bases and J dropped 4 bases, with 10 bases sitting between them. CDR1 ENHRY and CDR2 SYGVKD come from the germline V gene. The CDR3 contains 15 residues. CDR3 sequence: CAISESATGNQPQHF. CDR3 DNA sequence: TGTGCCATCAGTGAGTCGGCGACAGGTAATCAGCCCCAGCATTTT.

CDR3 DNA: TGTGCCAGCAGCCAAGGGTGGGGGACAGGGGGCGCAACTAGCACAGATACGCAGTATTTT. Protein sequence: CASSQGWGTGGATSTDTQYF. The V gene is TRBV4-2, the J gene TRBJ2-3; 12 bases are shared with TRBD1. Germline V gene sequence: CDR1 LGHNA, CDR2 YNFKEQ. This CDR3 spans 20 amino acids. V lost 1 base and J lost 0; bases outside the gene matches: 11.

This clone was observed a handful of times. This chain uses TRBV11-3 with TRBJ2-1; 8 nucleotides align to TRBD1. The CDR3 extends over 15 amino acids. Germline V gives CDR1 SGHNT, CDR2 YENEEA. Trimming removed 5 bases from V and 4 bases from J; junction bases left unmatched: 7. In DNA form, the CDR3 reads TGTGCCAGCAGCCCTCCGGGGACAGGATACAATGAGCAGTTCTTC. Residues: CASSPPGTGYNEQFF.

There are a few counts of this clone. The chain uses TRBV4-1 and TRBJ2-5, with 15 bases lining up with TRBD2. The CDR3 covers 17 residues. Germline-derived CDR1 and CDR2 are MGHRA and YSYEKL. V lost 3 bases to trimming and J lost 1 base; unmatched junction nucleotides: 3. CDR3 sequence (DNA): TGCGCCAGCAGCCAGGGGACTAGCGGGGGGATCCAAGAGACCCAGTACTTC. This translates into CASSQGTSGGIQETQYF.

The chain carries TRBV18 and TRBJ2-1, with D maybe TRBD1 (6 bases). V lost 4 bases and J lost 8, with 12 bases in between. CDR1 KGHSH and CDR2 LQKENI come from the germline V gene. The CDR3 loop spans 13 amino acids. In nucleotides, the CDR3 is TGTGCCAGCTCACGGGGGCTGGGCGATGAGCAGTTCTTC. It is translated as CASSRGLGDEQFF.

The rearrangement links TRBV11-2 to TRBJ1-2, with unresolved D. This CDR3 has 15 residues. Trimming took 2 bases from V and 3 from J, leaving 13 bases between them. CDR1 and CDR2 (germline): SGHAT, FQNNGV. In nucleotides, the CDR3 is TGTGCCAGCAGCTTATCAGGATTGGGCGACTATGGCTACACCTTC. This codes for CASSLSGLGDYGYTF.